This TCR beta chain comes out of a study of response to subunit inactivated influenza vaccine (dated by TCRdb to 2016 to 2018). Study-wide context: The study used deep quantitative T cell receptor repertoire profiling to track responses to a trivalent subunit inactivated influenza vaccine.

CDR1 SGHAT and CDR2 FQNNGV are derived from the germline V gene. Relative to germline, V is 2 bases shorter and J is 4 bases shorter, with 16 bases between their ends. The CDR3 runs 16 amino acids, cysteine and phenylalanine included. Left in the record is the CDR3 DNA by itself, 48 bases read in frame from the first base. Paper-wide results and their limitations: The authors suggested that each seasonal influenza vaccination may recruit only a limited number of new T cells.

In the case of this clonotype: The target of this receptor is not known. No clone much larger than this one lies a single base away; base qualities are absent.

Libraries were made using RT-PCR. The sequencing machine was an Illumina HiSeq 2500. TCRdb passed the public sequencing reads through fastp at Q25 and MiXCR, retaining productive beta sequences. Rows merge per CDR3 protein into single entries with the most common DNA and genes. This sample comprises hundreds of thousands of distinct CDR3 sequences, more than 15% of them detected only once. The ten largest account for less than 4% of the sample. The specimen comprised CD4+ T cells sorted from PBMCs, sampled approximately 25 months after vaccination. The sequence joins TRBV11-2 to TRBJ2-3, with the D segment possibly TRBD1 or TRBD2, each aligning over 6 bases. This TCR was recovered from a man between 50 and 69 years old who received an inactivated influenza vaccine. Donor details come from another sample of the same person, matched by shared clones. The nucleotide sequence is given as TGTGCCAGCAGCTTACGGGGGCAGGGGACCTCAGATACGCAGTATTTT. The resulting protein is CASSLRGQGTSDTQYF.